This is a list of T cell receptor beta chains from one sample in a study of beta chain features in type 1 diabetes. Sequencing was performed with immunoSEQ multiplex PCR; in TCRdb, only in-frame clones are kept and a portion is missing. The sample carries approximately 270,000 clones, 13% to 15% recorded once. Sequenced sample: naive CD4+ T cells from blood. These receptors were obtained from a man younger than 45 with type 1 diabetes. Each CDR3 is given with its conserved first and last residue. The D gene is left open where the match is weak. Only part of the rows carry a size: once, few, many, or a class if the clone is expanded.

abundance,v_gene,j_gene,d_gene,CDR3nt,CDR3aa
few,TRBV5-1,TRBJ1-1,-,TGCGCCAGCAGCTCCTCCTTGAACACTGAAGCTTTCTTT,CASSSSLNTEAFF
-,TRBV25-1,TRBJ2-6,-,TGTGCCAGCAGCAGGTCTGGGGCCAACGTCCTGACTTTC,CASSRSGANVLTF
-,TRBV7-9,TRBJ2-7,-,TGTGCCAGCAGCCGTTCTCCTAGTTACGAGCAGTACTTC,CASSRSPSYEQYF
-,TRBV6-1,TRBJ2-1,TRBD2,TGTGCCAGCAGTGGGAGGGAGGGCGGCTCCTACAATGAGCAGTTCTTC,CASSGREGGSYNEQFF
few,TRBV4-2,TRBJ1-2,-,TGTGCCAGCAGCCAAGCTAATAACAGGAACTATGGCTACACCTTC,CASSQANNRNYGYTF
few,TRBV5-1,TRBJ2-5,-,TGCGCCAGCAGCTTGGTAGCGACCCAGTACTTC,CASSLVATQYF
-,TRBV29-1,TRBJ2-7,-,TGCAGCGTTGCCATCTCCTACGAGCAGTACTTC,CSVAISYEQYF
few,TRBV9,TRBJ2-5,TRBD1,TGTGCCAGCAGCGCGGACAGGGGGCGCGAGACCCAGTACTTC,CASSADRGRETQYF
few,TRBV28,TRBJ1-2,-,TGTGCCAGCCTCTACCAGGTTGGGAACTATGGCTACACCTTC,CASLYQVGNYGYTF
few,TRBV10-2,TRBJ2-7,-,TGCGCCAGCAGTCGAACAGGTCCCGAGCAGTACTTC,CASSRTGPEQYF
few,TRBV25-1,TRBJ2-1,TRBD1,TGTGCCAGCAGTGAGACAGGGGTGTGGGAGCAGTTCTTC,CASSETGVWEQFF
-,TRBV9,TRBJ2-7,-,TGTGCCAGCAGCGTAGGGGGGGACCTTGCCTACGAGCAGTACTTC,CASSVGGDLAYEQYF
-,TRBV7-3,TRBJ2-7,TRBD2,TGTGCCAGCAGCCCAACCGGACGTAGCGGGGAGGAGCAGTACTTC,CASSPTGRSGEEQYF
-,TRBV9,TRBJ2-5,-,TGTGCCAGCAGCGTATCCCCCAGCGGCCAAGAGACCCAGTACTTC,CASSVSPSGQETQYF
-,TRBV9,TRBJ2-1,TRBD2,TGTGCCAGCAGCGTTGGCGGGAGAAACCTTTACAATGAGCAGTTCTTC,CASSVGGRNLYNEQFF
-,TRBV7-8,TRBJ2-1,TRBD2,TGTGCCAGCAGCTTAGGGCTAGCGGGCGTCAATGAGCAGTTCTTC,CASSLGLAGVNEQFF